Listed here are 15 T cell receptor beta chains from one sample, sequenced in a study of T cells after posttransplantation cyclophosphamide. Here immunoSEQ multiplex PCR was the method, and the copy in TCRdb shows in-frame clones only, minus some. The sample includes roughly 34,000 clones, none of them occurring once. Sequenced sample: PBMCs. These receptor sequences come from a woman in her 30s in good health and a related stem cell transplant donor.

This rearrangement joins TRBV2 to TRBJ1-1; possibly TRBD1 for D (5 bases). Germline V gene sequence: CDR1 SNHLY, CDR2 FYNNEI. V was shortened by 3 bases and J by 2 bases, with 16 bases between the two germline ends. The CDR3 has 16 amino acids. CDR3 sequence: CASSESGGTFNTEAFF. The DNA for the CDR3 is TGTGCCAGCAGTGAGTCGGGGGGAACTTTTAACACTGAAGCTTTCTTT.

This clone was seen at least ten times. The DNA for the CDR3 is TGCGCCAGCAGCCAAGAACAGGGCACTGAAGCTTTCTTT. Its translation is CASSQEQGTEAFF. The chain uses TRBV4-3 and TRBJ1-1; a possible D gene is TRBD1 (6 bases). V was shortened by 0 bases and J by 4 bases, with 6 bases between the two germline ends. The CDR3 spans 13 residues. The germline V gene encodes CDR1 LGHNA and CDR2 YSLEER.

This clone was detected ten times or more. The V and J genes are TRBV6-6 and TRBJ1-1, with D unclear. With 2 bases removed from V and 2 bases from J, the gap between germline ends came to 6 bases. Germline V gene data show CDR1 as MNHNY and CDR2 as SVGAGI (reference sequence). The CDR3 runs 13 residues. CDR3 amino acids: CASSYAENTEAFF. The CDR3 coding sequence is TGTGCCAGCAGTTACGCAGAAAACACTGAAGCTTTCTTT.

This clone was seen only a few times. The chain joins TRBV9 to TRBJ1-2, with 8 bases aligning to TRBD1. The CDR3 runs to 14 residues. Losses at the gene ends were 0 bases for V and 7 bases for J; bases not matched to a gene: 5. Germline-derived CDR1 and CDR2 are SGDLS and YYNGEE. The CDR3 reads CASSVGQGASGYTF. The CDR3 nucleotides read TGTGCCAGCAGCGTAGGGCAGGGGGCTAGTGGCTACACCTTC.

Many counts were recorded for this clone. The V call is TRBV18, the J call TRBJ1-2; no clear D. The germline V and J ends were trimmed by 2 bases and 4 bases, with 14 bases remaining between them. CDR3 size: 15 residues. CDR1 KGHSH and CDR2 LQKENI come from the germline V gene. The CDR3 loop reads CASSPGPFNSYGYTF. As DNA, the CDR3 is TGTGCCAGCTCACCAGGTCCATTTAATAGCTATGGCTACACCTTC.

This clone came up a few times. V usage is TRBV6-6 and J usage is TRBJ2-7; D possibly corresponds to TRBD2 (5 bases). Germline V gives CDR1 MNHNY, CDR2 SVGAGI (reference sequence). The CDR3 length is 14 residues. Trimming removed 6 bases at V and 0 bases at J, with 12 bases between. Here the CDR3 DNA reads TGTGCCAGCAGGTATGGAACTAGCTCCTACGAGCAGTACTTC. It translates to CASRYGTSSYEQYF.

This clone was seen at least ten times. The chain is built from TRBV10-2 and TRBJ1-3; no firm D call. The CDR3 has 14 amino acids. Deletions cut 3 bases from V and 2 bases from J, with 8 bases between. Germline CDR1 and CDR2: WSHSY and SAAADI. The chain's CDR3 is CASSEPGTGNTIYF. In nucleotides, the CDR3 is TGCGCCAGCAGTGAACCGGGTACTGGAAACACCATATATTTT.

There are many counts of this clone. The V call is TRBV5-1, the J call TRBJ2-7; D might be TRBD1 (5 bases). The length of the CDR3 is 14 residues. CDR1 and CDR2 (germline): SGHRS, YFSETQ. V was shortened by 1 base and J by 2 bases, with 10 bases between the two germline ends. This CDR3 reads CASSLKDSAYEQYF. DNA of the CDR3: TGCGCCAGCAGCTTGAAAGACAGCGCCTACGAGCAGTACTTC.

This clone was seen many times. This chain uses TRBV18 with TRBJ1-1; D not certain. Germline values: CDR1 KGHSH, CDR2 LQKENI. V was pared by 6 bases and J by 3 bases, with 8 bases between. The CDR3 length is 12 residues. This CDR3 reads CASSKGYTEAFF. The CDR3 coding sequence is TGTGCCAGCTCCAAGGGCTACACTGAAGCTTTCTTT.

This clone was picked up many times. The gene calls are TRBV5-1 and TRBJ2-5, with TRBD2 identical over 8 bases. The CDR3 consists of 14 residues. From germline, CDR1 is SGHRS and CDR2 YFSETQ. Losses at the gene ends were 1 base for V and 3 bases for J; bases not matched to a gene: 2. CDR3 loop: CASSLFGGEETQYF. In nucleotides, the CDR3 is TGCGCCAGCAGCTTGTTCGGGGGGGAAGAGACCCAGTACTTC.

The table lists this clone with many counts. V and J are TRBV12-3 or TRBV12-4 and TRBJ1-2; tentatively, D is TRBD1 (6 bases). The CDR3 loop spans 13 amino acids. The V end was cut by 7 bases, the J end by 4 bases, with 13 bases between. DNA for the CDR3: TGTGCCAGCAACACAGGGTATGGCTATGGCTACACCTTC. This encodes CASNTGYGYGYTF.

This clone was detected ten times or more. This rearrangement joins TRBV2 to TRBJ1-4; 7 positions match TRBD1. CDR3 length: 15 residues. Germline trimming cut 7 bases from V and 10 bases from J; bases unmatched to any gene: 15. CDR1 and CDR2 from the germline V gene are SNHLY and FYNNEI. The CDR3 protein is CASTTGSPGTRKLFF. The CDR3 DNA reads as TGTGCCAGCACGACAGGGTCCCCAGGCACACGAAAACTGTTTTTT.

This clone was observed many times. J is TRBJ1-2 and V is TRBV12-3 or TRBV12-4, with D perhaps TRBD1 (5 bases). The V gene lost 6 bases and the J gene lost 8 bases, with 16 bases spanning the gap. The CDR3 is 13 residues long. The CDR3 coding sequence is TGTGCCAGCAGCACCGACAGAGCATACGGCTACACCTTC. This translates into CASSTDRAYGYTF.

The CDR3 bases are TGTGCCAGCAGTGCTGGACAGGGGTTCGCAGATACGCAGTATTTT. It translates to CASSAGQGFADTQYF. The chain carries TRBV12-3 or TRBV12-4 and TRBJ2-3; 9 positions agree with TRBD1. CDR3 length: 15 residues. The V and J ends lost 5 bases and 4 bases, in that order; junction bases with no gene match: 7.

The sample holds a few counts of this clone. The rearrangement links TRBV6-6 to TRBJ1-6; D uncertain. Germline V gene lookup returns CDR1 MNHNY and CDR2 SVGAGI (reference sequence). The CDR3 covers 14 residues. The V end lost 0 bases, the J end lost 10 bases, and 10 bases lay between the germline ends. CDR3 nucleotides: TGTGCCAGCAGTTACTCGGGATCGGGGTCACCCCTCCACTTT. Protein sequence: CASSYSGSGSPLHF.